Listed below are T cell receptor beta chains from one sample, sequenced in a study of vaccination and CD4 T cells after COVID-19. These receptors' targets are unknown. TCRdb called the PCR reads again in MiXCR, with one record for every CDR3 protein. Altogether around 19,000 distinct CDR3 sequences are present, around 30% being singletons, with the ten largest covering roughly 15%. Sample: cultured CD4+ T cells from blood. These receptors were obtained from a human donor with COVID-19. Both conserved end residues are part of each CDR3. D genes are given only for firm matches. Not every row has a clone size; where given, it reads once, few, many or a size class.

j_gene | d_gene | v_gene | abundance | CDR3nt | CDR3aa
TRBJ1-1 | - | TRBV4-1 | - | TGCGCCAGCAGCCAAGATGAAAGCGGGGATTTGTACACTGAAGCTTTCTTT | CASSQDESGDLYTEAFF
TRBJ2-1 | TRBD2 | TRBV4-3 | - | TGCGCCAGCAGTCCCAAGATAATTCCCCTTAGCGGGGGGAACAATGAGCAGTTCTTC | CASSPKIIPLSGGNNEQFF
TRBJ1-2 | - | TRBV10-2 | few | TGCGCCAGCAGTGAAGGGCCTTATGGCTACACCTTC | CASSEGPYGYTF
TRBJ1-6 | - | TRBV18 | few | TGTGCCAGCTCCTTACTCGGGGAAAATTCACCCCTCCACTTT | CASSLLGENSPLHF
TRBJ1-6 | - | TRBV7-2 | few | TGTGCCAGCAGCTTAGTCGTGGGGTTAAACTTGACACCCCTCCACTTT | CASSLVVGLNLTPLHF
TRBJ2-7 | TRBD1 | TRBV10-3 | once | TGTGCCATCAGAGCGGGACAGGGGTCCTACGAGCAGTACTTC | CAIRAGQGSYEQYF
TRBJ2-3 | TRBD2 | TRBV5-8 | - | TGTGCCAGCAGCCTCCGGAGTAGCGGGGGGATAAATACGCAGTATTTT | CASSLRSSGGINTQYF
TRBJ1-5 | - | TRBV6-5 | - | TGTGCCAGCAGTTACTCGGACGCCCCCGGTCAGCCCCAGCATTTT | CASSYSDAPGQPQHF
TRBJ2-3 | TRBD2 | TRBV7-2 | medium-sized | TGTGCCAGCAGCTTAGCGCCACTAGCGGGGGGGGTATTC | CASSLAPLAGGVF
TRBJ2-1 | - | TRBV15 | - | TGTGCCACCAGCCACAGGGAATTGTCCTACAATGAGCAGTTCTTC | CATSHRELSYNEQFF
TRBJ1-5 | - | TRBV20-1 | - | TGCAGTGCTAGCCGCGATAACATCATCAGCAATCAGCCCCAGCATTTT | CSASRDNIISNQPQHF
TRBJ1-2 | - | TRBV11-2 | few | TGTGCCAGCAGCAAAACCGGGCAGAACTATGGCTACACCTTC | CASSKTGQNYGYTF
TRBJ1-1 | - | TRBV20-1 | few | TGCAGTGCTAGAGGGGGGAACACTGAAGCTTTCTTT | CSARGGNTEAFF
TRBJ2-1 | TRBD1 | TRBV14 | few | TGTGCCAGCAGCCACCGCAGAGGGGGCGCCTACAATGAGCAGTTCTTC | CASSHRRGGAYNEQFF
TRBJ2-7 | - | TRBV7-2 | few | TGTGCCAGCAGCTCCGAGACACTGGCTAGTCACGAGCAGTACTTC | CASSSETLASHEQYF
TRBJ2-2 | TRBD1 | TRBV11-2 | few | TGTGCCAGCAGGCGACAGGGGAAGGTGAACACCGGGGAGCTGTTTTTT | CASRRQGKVNTGELFF
TRBJ2-7 | TRBD1 | TRBV6-5 | - | TGTGCCAGCAGTTCCCGGGACAGAGACTACGAGCAGTACTTC | CASSSRDRDYEQYF
TRBJ2-3 | - | TRBV25-1 | - | TGTGCCAGCAGTTCTAGGGGCTACACAGATACGCAGTATTTT | CASSSRGYTDTQYF
TRBJ1-2 | - | TRBV20-1 | few | TGCAGTGCCAGCCCAGGATCCTATGGCTACACCTTC | CSASPGSYGYTF
TRBJ2-1 | TRBD2 | TRBV19 | - | TGTGCCAGTAGTATGGGAACTAGCGGGGGCCGAATTCAGTTCTTC | CASSMGTSGGRIQFF
TRBJ2-6 | - | TRBV27 | few | TGTGCCAGCAAGCGGTACGAAGGGGACTCTGGGGCCAACGTCCTGACTTTC | CASKRYEGDSGANVLTF
TRBJ2-4 | - | TRBV6-5 | - | TGTGCCAGCAGTTCGCCGTCTGTGGGGGAAAACATTCAGTACTTC | CASSSPSVGENIQYF
TRBJ2-5 | TRBD2 | TRBV6-1 | few | TGTGCCAGCAGTCCGGGCGGGGGGGAGACCCAGTACTTC | CASSPGGGETQYF
TRBJ1-5 | TRBD1 | TRBV7-8 | few | TGTGCCAGCAGCGCAACGACAGGGGACAATCAGCCCCAGCATTTT | CASSATTGDNQPQHF
TRBJ2-2 | TRBD2 | TRBV11-3 | few | TGTGCCAGCAGCCAAAGCGGGGTGAACACCGGGGAGCTGTTTTTT | CASSQSGVNTGELFF
TRBJ1-2 | - | TRBV21-1 | few | TGTGCCAGCAGCAAAGAAAGTTATGGCTACACCTTC | CASSKESYGYTF
TRBJ2-7 | TRBD1 | TRBV27 | few | TGTGCCAGCAGTTTATCCCCGACAGGGTTAGGCTACGAGCAGTACTTC | CASSLSPTGLGYEQYF
TRBJ1-2 | - | TRBV6-1 | few | TGTGCCAGCAGTATAACAGGGTTTTATGGCTACACCTTC | CASSITGFYGYTF
TRBJ1-4 | - | TRBV27 | few | TGTGCCAGCAGCGAAACGGGGGAGCCTAATGAAAAACTGTTTTTT | CASSETGEPNEKLFF
TRBJ1-3 | - | TRBV19 | few | TGTGCCAGCGGGGTGGCTGGAAACACCATATATTTT | CASGVAGNTIYF